The 12 T cell receptor beta chains presented below share a single source sample, sequenced in a study of T cells in Graves' hyperthyroidism and ophthalmopathy. RNA transcripts gave rise to amplified TCR beta CDR3 regions. The primer set for the first-round RT-PCR of the TCR CDR3 was HTBI. TCRdb analysed the multiplex PCR reads with MiXCR anew, one entry per CDR3 protein. The repertoire includes about 640,000 distinct CDR3 sequences, 20% to 25% of them detected once, and under 35% sits in the top ten. Sequencing was done on a sample of blood. These receptors were taken from a man aged 30-40 years with Graves' ophthalmopathy.

The chain carries TRBV4-1 and TRBJ2-4, with unresolved D. The CDR3 has 15 amino acids. Germline V gives CDR1 MGHRA, CDR2 YSYEKL. V was pared by 0 bases and J by 0 bases, with 6 bases between. The CDR3 sequence: CASSQDSLAKNIQYF. The CDR3, as DNA: TGCGCCAGCAGCCAAGACAGCTTAGCCAAAAACATTCAGTACTTC.

This clonotype was seen a few times. J is TRBJ2-7 and V is TRBV11-2; 7 nucleotides match TRBD1. Germline V gene sequence: CDR1 SGHAT, CDR2 FQNNGV. The CDR3 is 17 amino acids. Losses at the gene ends were 3 bases for V and 1 base for J; bases not matched to a gene: 12. The CDR3 DNA reads as TGTGCCAGCAGCTTCATAACCCTGTCAGGGGGTTCCTACGAGCAGTACTTC. Translating it yields CASSFITLSGGSYEQYF.

The V call is TRBV4-3, the J call TRBJ2-2, with TRBD1 matching 11 bases. The germline gives CDR1 LGHNA, CDR2 YSLEER. Germline trimming cut 1 base from V and 0 bases from J; bases unmatched to any gene: 16. This CDR3 comprises 22 residues. The CDR3 sequence is CASSQGFQLWTGGTSNTGELFF. DNA of the CDR3: TGCGCCAGCAGCCAAGGGTTCCAACTCTGGACAGGGGGCACCTCGAACACCGGGGAGCTGTTTTTT.

This sequence joins TRBV7-9 and TRBJ2-5, with 10 bases fitting TRBD1. The CDR3 is 16 amino acids. Looked up from germline, CDR1 is SEHNR and CDR2 is FQNEAQ (reference sequence). Losses at the gene ends were 5 bases for V and 4 bases for J; bases not matched to a gene: 10. The CDR3: CASSDRDRGVGETQYF. The CDR3 nucleotides read TGTGCCAGCAGCGACCGGGACAGGGGAGTTGGAGAGACCCAGTACTTC.

This chain links TRBV6-2 or TRBV6-3 with TRBJ2-3, with 13 bases aligning to TRBD2. The CDR3 runs to 15 residues. Germline CDR1 and CDR2: MNHEY and SVGEGT. V shed 7 bases and J 5 bases; nucleotides not matched to a gene: 6. The CDR3 here is CASKRLAGGRDTQYF. The CDR3 DNA reads as TGTGCCAGCAAACGACTAGCGGGAGGTCGAGATACGCAGTATTTT.

This clonotype was picked up a small number of times. The genes are TRBV12-3 or TRBV12-4 and TRBJ1-5; D remains ambiguous. CDR3 length equals 14 residues. V lost 6 bases, J lost 0 bases, and 9 bases lay in between. CDR3 residues: CASSPDYSNQPQHF. The CDR3 DNA follows: TGTGCCAGCAGCCCCGACTATAGCAATCAGCCCCAGCATTTT.

Many counts were recorded for this clonotype. The chain is built from TRBV30 and TRBJ1-1; D uncertain. There are 12 residues in the CDR3. The V and J ends lost 4 bases and 1 base respectively, with 7 bases between them. The germline gives CDR1 GTSNPN, CDR2 SVGIG (reference sequence). The CDR3 reads CAWKGPNTEAFF. The CDR3 DNA follows: TGTGCCTGGAAAGGCCCGAACACTGAAGCTTTCTTT. Supplemented by reference TRBV30 and TRBJ1-1, the full variable domain reads SQTIHQWPATLVQPVGSPLSLECTVEGTSNPNLYWYRQAAGRGLQLLFYSVGIGQISSEVPQNLSASRPQDRQFILSSKKLLLSDSGFYLCAWKGPNTEAFFGQGTRLTVV.

This clonotype was detected many times. The J gene is TRBJ2-7, the V gene TRBV6-5, with no clear D. The V gene lost 2 bases and the J gene lost 0 bases, with 5 bases spanning the gap. This CDR3 is built from 13 residues. Germline CDR1 MNHEY, CDR2 SVGAGI. The CDR3 spells CASSYGDSYEQYF. In DNA, the CDR3 is TGTGCCAGCAGTTACGGGGACTCCTACGAGCAGTACTTC.

Only one count was recorded for this clonotype. Compared with germline, one end of the junction differs, possibly owing to a read error. The V gene is TRBV5-1, the J gene TRBJ2-5; 7 nucleotides match TRBD1. Germline CDR1 and CDR2: SGHRS and YFSETQ. CDR3 length: 13 amino acids. The CDR3 loop is CASSDRAVETQYF. The CDR3 DNA is TGTGCCAGCAGCGACAGGGCGGTAGAGACCCAGTACTTC.

The J gene is TRBJ2-1, the V gene TRBV7-3, with 16 bases aligning to TRBD2. CDR1 and CDR2 from the germline V gene are SGHTA and FQGTGA. Trimming at V came to 4 bases and at J to 7 bases, leaving 7 bases not matched to a gene. This CDR3 has 17 residues. The CDR3 spells CASSSPGLAGGYNEQFF. DNA of the CDR3: TGTGCCAGCAGCTCGCCGGGACTAGCGGGAGGGTATAATGAGCAGTTCTTC.

The chain uses TRBV20-1 and TRBJ2-2; 8 positions agree with TRBD2. With 4 bases clipped from V and 5 bases from J, the junction kept 6 bases outside the gene matches. This CDR3 has 14 residues. CDR1 is DFQATT, CDR2 SNEGSKA, per germline (reference sequence). CDR3 coding DNA: TGCAGTGCTAATCGCGGGAGGCTTACCGGGGAGCTGTTTTTT. It yields the protein CSANRGRLTGELFF.

Written as DNA, the CDR3 is TGTGCCAGCAGCAAGGGACAGTCGGGCTCCTACAATGAGCAGTTCTTC. Amino acids: CASSKGQSGSYNEQFF. The chain is built from TRBV5-4 and TRBJ2-1, with 7 bases that match TRBD1. The CDR3 covers 16 residues. V shed 4 bases and J 0 bases; nucleotides not matched to a gene: 7. Germline V CDR1 and CDR2: SGHNT, YYREEE (reference sequence).